What follows describes a single T cell receptor (beta chain). Germline-derived CDR1 and CDR2 are SGHTA and FQGNSA. V dropped 5 bases and J dropped 4; count of bases not matched to a gene: 3. The CDR3 length is 15 residues. This sample was taken from a study of blood T cell repertoires in COVID-19. Study-wide background: From T cells, B-cell-depleted T cells, or PBMCs came the material, which was cDNA or gDNA.

Measured with immunoSEQ multiplex PCR; TCRdb has only the in-frame clones, and not every one. Here the sample spans about 120,000 clones, around 89% being singletons. Material: peripheral blood. The chain joins TRBV7-2 to TRBJ2-1; the match to TRBD2 covers 12 bases. The source of this sequence is a human donor with acute or convalescent COVID-19. The donor label of this sample is uncertain. CDR3 residues: CASSTGLAGYNEQFF. As DNA, the CDR3 is TGTGCCAGCAGCACCGGACTAGCGGGATACAATGAGCAGTTCTTC.